The 30 T cell receptor beta chains presented below share a single source sample, sequenced in a study of T cell repertoires in cytomegalovirus infection. TCRdb fed the reads into MiXCR, producing one record per CDR3 protein. This table has 700,000 to 900,000 distinct CDR3 sequences, under 35% appearing once. Their cognate antigens are unknown. Sample: cultured CD8+ T cells from PBMCs, taken from culture after CMV antigen stimulation. The receptors derive from a human donor in good health (CMV status not recorded). Some clones in this sample may be carry-over from other donors' samples.

This clonotype showed up just a few times. The V gene is TRBV27, the J gene TRBJ2-1; a weak D match, TRBD1 (6 bases). CDR1 MNHEY and CDR2 SMNVEV come from the germline V gene (reference sequence). The CDR3 is 14 amino acids. Trimming shortened V by 0 bases and J by 6 bases, and 9 bases separated the two germline ends. CDR3 protein: CASSLSQGSNEQFF. The CDR3 DNA reads TGTGCCAGCAGTTTATCGCAGGGGTCCAATGAGCAGTTCTTC.

The gene calls are TRBV9 and TRBJ2-3; D is ambiguous. The CDR3 spans 15 residues. Trimming stripped 3 bases from V and 0 bases from J, with 11 bases between. Germline assignment: CDR1 SGDLS and CDR2 YYNGEE. The chain's CDR3 is CASSDGRSSTDTQYF. The CDR3 nucleotides read TGTGCCAGCAGCGACGGACGGTCAAGCACAGATACGCAGTATTTT.

Only a few counts were recorded for this clonotype. The chain has TRBV6-6 and TRBJ2-2, with no clear D. Between the trimmed V and J ends, which lost 7 bases and 5 bases, there was a span of 8 bases. Per germline, CDR1 MNHNY and CDR2 SVGAGI (reference sequence). The CDR3 spans 12 residues. In DNA, the CDR3 is TGTGCCAGCATACGAAGAACCGGGGAGCTGTTTTTT. Translation: CASIRRTGELFF.

The gene calls are TRBV4-1 and TRBJ1-5; D is unclear. Germline CDR1 MGHRA, CDR2 YSYEKL. The CDR3 runs to 16 residues. V was pared by 4 bases and J by 6 bases, with 19 bases between. The chain's CDR3 is CASSPAQGRWSQPQHF. The CDR3 DNA reads as TGCGCCAGCAGCCCGGCGCAAGGGCGCTGGAGTCAGCCCCAGCATTTT.

This clonotype was observed a handful of times. The CDR3 nucleotides read TGTGCCAGCAGCTCCGGTAAAGCCGGCGGGGAGAGAGAGACCCAGTACTTC. Protein product: CASSSGKAGGERETQYF. The V gene is TRBV7-9, the J gene TRBJ2-5; tentative D call: TRBD2 (6 bases). V gave up 4 bases and J gave up 4 bases, with 22 bases separating them. The CDR3 loop spans 17 amino acids. Germline CDR1 is SEHNR and CDR2 is FQNEAQ (reference sequence).

This clonotype was recorded at least ten times. The rearrangement links TRBV7-8 to TRBJ1-6; D uncertain. V gave up 3 bases and J gave up 5 bases, with 14 bases separating them. CDR1 and CDR2 from the germline V gene are SGHVS and FQNEAQ. The CDR3 is 16 residues long. CDR3 sequence: CASSFSRTGDNSPLHF. In nucleotides, the CDR3 is TGTGCCAGCAGCTTCTCCAGAACTGGCGATAATTCACCCCTCCACTTT.

This clonotype was seen repeatedly, ten times or more. The rearrangement joins TRBV20-1 to TRBJ1-1; D unresolved. V lost 3 bases and J lost 1, with 3 bases in between. The CDR3 covers 11 residues. Per the germline V gene, CDR1 is DFQATT and CDR2 is SNEGSKA (reference sequence). Here the CDR3 DNA reads TGCAGTGCTAGTCAGAACACTGAAGCTTTCTTT. It codes for CSASQNTEAFF.

Only a few counts were recorded for this clonotype. The chain links TRBV6-5 to TRBJ1-2; no definite D call. V dropped 0 bases and J dropped 0 bases, with 11 bases sitting between them. The CDR3 runs to 16 residues. Looked up from germline, CDR1 is MNHEY and CDR2 is SVGAGI. Here the CDR3 DNA reads TGTGCCAGCAGTTACTCCTGGCAGGAAACTAACTATGGCTACACCTTC. Protein product: CASSYSWQETNYGYTF.

In its sample, this clonotype was seen a few times. The V call is TRBV7-9, the J call TRBJ2-2; D is perhaps TRBD1 (6 bases). The V end lost 6 bases, the J end lost 2 bases, and 13 bases lay between the germline ends. Per germline, CDR1 SEHNR and CDR2 FQNEAQ (reference sequence). The CDR3 extends over 15 amino acids. The CDR3 nucleotides read TGTGCCAGCAGACCGGACAGAAAAAACACCGGGGAGCTGTTTTTT. Residues: CASRPDRKNTGELFF.

This clonotype was detected ten times or more. The rearrangement links TRBV7-2 to TRBJ1-6; no clear D. The CDR3 runs 18 residues. Germline CDR1 is SGHTA and CDR2 is FQGNSA. V was cut by 1 base and J by 0 bases, with 13 bases left in between. The CDR3 loop is CASSLEGRLSSYNSPLHF. DNA for the CDR3: TGTGCCAGCAGCTTAGAAGGGCGGCTTAGCTCCTATAATTCACCCCTCCACTTT.

This clonotype showed up many times. The rearrangement uses TRBV7-3 and TRBJ2-7; 13 bases are shared with TRBD2. Germline assignment: CDR1 SGHTA and CDR2 FQGTGA. V lost 5 bases to trimming and J lost 5 bases; unmatched junction nucleotides: 12. The CDR3 is 17 amino acids. This chain's CDR3 is CASSPYGLAGAPHEQYV. The DNA of the CDR3 is TGTGCCAGCAGCCCATACGGACTAGCGGGGGCGCCCCACGAGCAGTACGTC.

In its sample, this clonotype was seen many times. This rearrangement joins TRBV27 to TRBJ1-2, with TRBD1 as a possible D gene (5 bases). Germline V lookup: CDR1 MNHEY, CDR2 SMNVEV (reference sequence). This CDR3 is 15 amino acids long. The ends were cut back, 7 bases at V and 3 bases at J, with 18 bases in the middle. The DNA of the CDR3 is TGTGCCAGCACCCTGCGACAGACGGGGCACTATGGCTACACCTTC. Protein: CASTLRQTGHYGYTF.

The chain has TRBV7-6 and TRBJ2-7, with D uncertain. The V gene's germline CDR1 is SGHVS and CDR2 FNYEAQ. V was pared by 5 bases and J by 1 base, with 15 bases between. The CDR3 consists of 15 residues. CDR3 loop: CASSPKVTPSYEQYF. The CDR3 DNA reads as TGTGCCAGCAGCCCCAAAGTGACCCCTTCCTACGAGCAGTACTTC.

As for this clonotype: The junction departs from the called germline gene at one end, perhaps through a read error. V gene TRBV7-9 combines with J gene TRBJ2-1; D is undetermined. This CDR3 is built from 15 residues. Germline assignment: CDR1 SEHNR and CDR2 FQNEAQ (reference sequence). The CDR3 DNA reads as TGTGCCAGCAGCTTAGTTGTACAACCCTACAAAGAGCAGTTCTTC. The encoded protein is CASSLVVQPYKEQFF.

This clonotype has more than one count but fewer than ten. The chain links TRBV9 to TRBJ1-2; TRBD1 matches 7 bases. After removal of 0 bases from V and 3 bases from J, the junction contained 11 bases not matched to a gene. Germline V gene lookup returns CDR1 SGDLS and CDR2 YYNGEE. The length of the CDR3 is 17 residues. Here the CDR3 reads CASSVAAAGGKDYGYTF. In DNA, the CDR3 is TGTGCCAGCAGCGTAGCAGCGGCAGGGGGTAAGGACTATGGCTACACCTTC.

This chain links TRBV6-1 with TRBJ2-2; the D is unclear. Trimming pared 2 bases from V and 1 base from J, leaving 14 bases between. The CDR3 is made up of 17 amino acids. Per germline, CDR1 MNHNS and CDR2 SASEGT. This CDR3 reads CASSERVSALNTGELFF. DNA for the CDR3: TGTGCCAGCAGTGAAAGGGTGAGCGCCCTGAACACCGGGGAGCTGTTTTTT.

This clonotype has more than one count but fewer than ten. This rearrangement joins TRBV10-3 to TRBJ2-7; 8 bases match TRBD2. Losses at the gene ends were 2 bases for V and 4 bases for J; bases not matched to a gene: 4. This CDR3 has 14 residues. Germline lookup yields CDR1 ENHRY and CDR2 SYGVKD. The CDR3 loop reads CAISEPGLVYEQYV. The CDR3 nucleotides are TGTGCCATCAGTGAGCCGGGACTAGTGTACGAGCAGTACGTC.

This clonotype was counted a few times. This chain links TRBV27 with TRBJ1-5, with D possibly matching TRBD1 (6 bases). The ends were cut back, 3 bases at V and 0 bases at J, with 12 bases in the middle. In germline, CDR1 is MNHEY, CDR2 SMNVEV (reference sequence). The CDR3 has 16 residues. CDR3 DNA: TGTGCCAGCAGTTTCCTTGGACAGACTAGCAATCAGCCCCAGCATTTT. The encoded protein is CASSFLGQTSNQPQHF.

The chain combines TRBV24-1 with TRBJ1-5; D remains unclear. The CDR3 totals 13 residues. CDR1 KGHDR and CDR2 SFDVKD come from the germline V gene. V was trimmed by 2 bases and J by 6 bases, leaving 7 bases between them. This chain's CDR3 is CATSDSGSQPQHF. Here the CDR3 DNA reads TGTGCCACCAGTGATTCGGGGAGTCAGCCCCAGCATTTT.

The chain couples TRBV15 to TRBJ2-3; the match to TRBD2 covers 11 bases. The CDR3 spans 17 residues. In germline, CDR1 is LNHNV, CDR2 YYDKDF (reference sequence). V shed 3 bases and J 3 bases; nucleotides not matched to a gene: 8. CDR3 sequence reads: CATSSNPRLAGTDTQYF. The CDR3 nucleotides read TGTGCCACCAGCAGCAACCCACGACTAGCGGGGACAGATACGCAGTATTTT. The full variable domain, with the rest looked up from reference TRBV15 and TRBJ2-3, is DAMVIQNPRYQVTQFGKPVTLSCSQTLNHNVMYWYQQKSSQAPKLLFHYYDKDFNNEADTPDNFQSRRPNTSFCFLDIRSPGLGDTAMYLCATSSNPRLAGTDTQYFGPGTRLTVL.

This chain uses TRBV4-1 with TRBJ1-1, with 9 bases matching TRBD1. Germline V CDR1 and CDR2: MGHRA, YSYEKL. This CDR3 has 15 residues. Trimming at V came to 6 bases and at J to 5 bases, leaving 10 bases not matched to a gene. The DNA of the CDR3 is TGCGCCAGCAGTCTTCCTGGACAGGGGACGACTGAAGCTTTCTTT. Its protein product is CASSLPGQGTTEAFF.

This clonotype showed up just a few times. The CDR3 coding sequence is TGTGCCAGCAGCCGGGATTTCTACGAGCAGTACTTC. Amino acid sequence: CASSRDFYEQYF. V and J are TRBV7-9 and TRBJ2-7; D is possibly TRBD2 (5 bases). Trimming took off 5 bases at V and 3 bases at J, with 8 bases between the two ends. Germline V CDR1 and CDR2: SEHNR, FQNEAQ (reference sequence). This CDR3 is 12 amino acids long.

The CDR3 sequence: CASFSGGLDNEQFF. The CDR3, as DNA: TGTGCCAGCTTTAGCGGGGGACTGGACAATGAGCAGTTCTTC. The V and J genes are TRBV6-2 or TRBV6-3 and TRBJ2-1, with TRBD2 matching over 9 bases. The CDR3 covers 14 residues. Trimming removed 8 bases from V and 5 bases from J; junction bases left unmatched: 7. Germline-derived CDR1 and CDR2 are MNHEY and SVGEGT.

The rearrangement joins TRBV20-1 to TRBJ1-6; 7 bases match TRBD1. The germline gives CDR1 DFQATT, CDR2 SNEGSKA (reference sequence). CDR3 length: 19 amino acids. The V gene end was trimmed by 1 base and the J gene end by 8 bases; junction bases not matched to a gene: 20. CDR3 amino acids: CSARVLGTGALWVDSPLHF. The DNA for the CDR3 is TGCAGTGCTAGAGTCTTGGGAACAGGGGCGCTTTGGGTCGATTCACCCCTCCACTTT.

This clonotype was observed a few times. This chain uses TRBV6-2 or TRBV6-3 with TRBJ1-2; D is possibly TRBD1 (5 bases). The CDR3 spans 17 residues. V was trimmed by 6 bases and J by 4 bases, leaving 24 bases between them. CDR1 is MNHEY, CDR2 SVGEGT, per germline. CDR3 nucleotide sequence: TGTGCCAGCAGCCCCCTCTCTTCAGGGAGAACCCCCTATGGCTACACCTTC. Protein: CASSPLSSGRTPYGYTF.

This clonotype was seen a few times. This chain joins TRBV4-1 and TRBJ1-2, with D possibly being TRBD1 (5 bases). Between the trimmed V and J ends, which lost 0 bases and 4 bases, there was a span of 15 bases. Germline CDR1 and CDR2: MGHRA and YSYEKL. CDR3 length equals 16 residues. The CDR3 nucleotides are TGCGCCAGCAGCCAAGATGTAAGGGGCGCCGGCTATGGCTACACCTTC. Its protein is CASSQDVRGAGYGYTF.

The chain combines TRBV9 with TRBJ2-2; D remains ambiguous. Germline CDR1 SGDLS, CDR2 YYNGEE. V lost 0 bases and J 0 bases, leaving 3 bases between the germline ends. The CDR3 loop spans 14 amino acids. The DNA of the CDR3 is TGTGCCAGCAGCGTAGGGGCGAACACCGGGGAGCTGTTTTTT. Its protein is CASSVGANTGELFF.

This sequence joins TRBV6-6 and TRBJ2-5; tentative D call: TRBD2 (5 bases). V lost 8 bases, J lost 0 bases, and 10 bases lay in between. Looked up from germline, CDR1 is MNHNY and CDR2 is SVGAGI (reference sequence). This CDR3 region has 13 residues. CDR3 sequence (DNA): TGTGCCAGCGGAGAGGGTTACCAAGAGACCCAGTACTTC. It translates to CASGEGYQETQYF.

The chain recombines TRBV9 with TRBJ2-1, with a tentative D call TRBD2 (6 bases). The germline V and J ends were trimmed by 4 bases and 3 bases, with 14 bases remaining between them. From germline, CDR1 is SGDLS and CDR2 YYNGEE. The CDR3 runs 15 residues. CDR3 loop: CASSPEGWSYNEQFF. The DNA of the CDR3 is TGTGCCAGCAGCCCGGAGGGTTGGAGCTACAATGAGCAGTTCTTC.

The V gene is TRBV27, the J gene TRBJ2-1; no reliable D call. Germline CDR1 MNHEY, CDR2 SMNVEV (reference sequence). The V end was cut by 2 bases, the J end by 4 bases, with 12 bases between. The CDR3 runs 15 residues. DNA for the CDR3: TGTGCCAGCAGTTTAGGTCAGGTCGTTTACAATGAGCAGTTCTTC. Translated: CASSLGQVVYNEQFF.